The 7 T cell receptor beta chains listed next were all sequenced from one sample in a study of blood T cell repertoires in COVID-19. Measured with immunoSEQ multiplex PCR; TCRdb has only the in-frame clones, and not every one. The sample has fewer than 300,000 clones; around 92% are singletons. The material sequenced was peripheral blood. Source of these receptors: a young adult with COVID-19, enrolled during active disease.

The chain carries TRBV19 and TRBJ2-1, with D perhaps matching TRBD1 (6 bases). Germline V gene lookup returns CDR1 LNHDA and CDR2 SQIVND (reference sequence). The CDR3 has 14 amino acids. The V and J ends lost 5 bases and 6 bases respectively, with 14 bases between them. The DNA for the CDR3 is TGTGCCAGTAGTGAACAGGGCGAAGGCAATGAGCAGTTCTTC. Its translation is CASSEQGEGNEQFF.

The CDR3, as DNA: TGTGCCAGCAGTTTCGATGAAAAACTGTTTTTT. Translation: CASSFDEKLFF. V is TRBV12-3 or TRBV12-4 and J is TRBJ1-4; no clear D gene. V lost 3 bases and J lost 6, with 2 bases in between. The CDR3 extends over 11 amino acids.

The chain employs TRBV11-2 and TRBJ2-7; D remains unclear. Trimming took 0 bases from V and 1 from J, leaving 4 bases between them. Germline V CDR1 and CDR2: SGHAT, FQNNGV. The CDR3 consists of 13 residues. As DNA, the CDR3 is TGTGCCAGCAGCTTAGATCCTTCCTACGAGCAGTACTTC. The encoded protein is CASSLDPSYEQYF. Supplemented by reference TRBV11-2 and TRBJ2-7, the full variable domain reads EAGVAQSPRYKIIEKRQSVAFWCNPISGHATLYWYQQILGQGPKLLIQFQNNGVVDDSQLPKDRFSAERLKGVDSTLKIQPAKLEDSAVYLCASSLDPSYEQYFGPGTRLTVT.

This chain joins TRBV28 and TRBJ1-5; no clear D. The V gene lost 3 bases and the J gene lost 3 bases, with 9 bases spanning the gap. Per the germline V gene, CDR1 is MDHEN and CDR2 is SYDVKM. The length of the CDR3 is 14 residues. Written as DNA, the CDR3 is TGTGCCAGCAGTTTTTTCCAGAACAATCAGCCCCAGCATTTT. This codes for CASSFFQNNQPQHF.

This chain joins TRBV19 and TRBJ1-1; 7 bases map to TRBD1. Germline CDR1 is LNHDA and CDR2 is SQIVND (reference sequence). V lost 7 bases, J lost 2 bases, and 7 bases stayed unmatched. This CDR3 is built from 14 residues. CDR3 sequence reads: CASTLGQPNTEAFF. Written as DNA, the CDR3 is TGTGCCAGTACCCTGGGACAGCCTAACACTGAAGCTTTCTTT.

The rearrangement uses TRBV4-1 and TRBJ2-1, with TRBD1 as a possible D gene (7 bases). Trimming cost V 0 bases and J 3 bases, with 12 bases left between them. CDR1 is MGHRA and CDR2 is YSYEKL in the germline V gene. This CDR3 has 16 residues. This CDR3 is CASSQDGGTVYNEQFF. CDR3 nucleotide sequence: TGCGCCAGCAGCCAAGACGGCGGGACAGTCTACAATGAGCAGTTCTTC.

To note about this clone: The junction departs from the called germline gene at one end, perhaps through a read error. The chain employs TRBV7-8 and TRBJ2-7, with a possible D match to TRBD2 (6 bases). CDR3 length: 12 amino acids. CDR1 is SGHVS and CDR2 is FQNEAQ in the germline V gene. The CDR3 sequence: CASSLYSGPMDF. CDR3 DNA: TGTGCCAGCAGCTTATATAGCGGACCTATGGACTTC.